This T cell receptor beta chain was captured in a study of long-term antiretroviral therapy in people with HIV (dated 2022 in TCRdb). Some background on the complete study: The earliest samples were collected about a decade before the 2015 WHO recommendation for immediate ART, when ART was typically delayed until CD4 counts fell. A retrospective serial study tested whether changes in peripheral blood TRB repertoire composition and diversity were associated with ART initiation and durable HIV suppression. A total of roughly 200 cryopreserved PBMC samples came from 30 or so adults with confirmed HIV infection and were collected serially over a mean of roughly six years (range 1-12). About 35% of the 30 participants with HIV were female. No cross-contamination during QIAcube processing was seen in test extractions of a monoclonal T-cell line run alongside 33 polyclonal samples. Summary of the overall study and its limitations: At every time point, the repertoire was dominated by expanded TRB clones first identified before ART initiation, although this dominance fluctuated and, in many PLHIV, declined after ART. Limited PBMC availability meant only the TCR beta chain was sequenced, without alpha chain pairing. Inferences about post-ART repertoire changes are limited because no data were available on ART adherence, viral resistance or therapy changes. Because pre-ART samples had limited cell numbers, unsorted PBMC were profiled rather than sorted CD4+ and CD8+ T cells. The samples span the years 2004 to 2017, and the ART regimens used may be less effective than current regimens. CDR3 length ranges in HIV repertoires were narrower than in controls, and network structure suggested an antigen-experienced repertoire with only a slight naive shift after ART. Starting ART was linked to a significant rise in TRB diversity, yet even with long-term ART the diversity remained significantly lower than in transplant donor controls.

Points on this clone: This clone's antigen is unknown. One base away there is no much larger clone; base qualities are not given.

The immunoSEQ hsTCRB v3.0 assay was used at survey level resolution for TRB variable region sequencing. The targeted TRB sequencing depth was 40,000-50,000 T-cell genomes per sample. TRB libraries were pooled and sequenced on an Illumina MiSeq using a v3 150-cycle kit. The original methods were these. Analysis of repertoires was carried out in R inside a reproducible Nextflow workflow spanning QC, data transformation and analysis. Custom analyses were implemented in LymphoSeq2, an R package for AIRR-Seq data exploration. A few samples that yielded fewer than 5000 total TRB sequences were excluded, so that 150 to 200 HIV repertoires were analyzed. Among the 188 retained HIV repertoires, roughly 60 were collected before ART initiation and approximately 130 were collected after ART initiation. Each repertoire was downsampled to 5000 TRB nucleotide sequences, and summary statistics were averaged across 100 downsampling iterations. TRB sequences were retained for analysis only if CDR3 regions of at least seven amino acids were present. Two measures captured diversity: a Shannon entropy-derived clonality score and the Gini coefficient. In the repertoire networks, any two of the top 5000 CDR3 amino acid sequences were linked whenever the two sequences differed by an edit distance of one. For TRB CDR3 amino acid sequences, GLIPH2 was used to predict antigen specificity groups and MHC restriction. To flag known associations with CMV, EBV, HIV or tissue antigens, CDR3 amino acid sequences were compared against VDJdb and McPAS-TCR. Pre-ART, post-ART and control groups were compared with Wilcoxon signed-rank tests and Holm-Bonferroni correction. Sourced from immuneACCESS, this table was stored by TCRdb with only in-frame sequences that have V and J called. A share of the clones is absent; for the studies checked, an unresolved V gene accounts for under half, and the remainder has no known explanation. V, J and clone size are those of that table, while D and trimming were read from the DNA. Across this sample there are under 20,000 clones, with around 75% seen only once. The ten biggest clones cover 8% to 10% of the sample.

Inclusion was restricted to participants for whom at least one PBMC sample before ART initiation and at least two post-ART samples were available. Every participant with HIV received treatment in the United States of America. Before DNA extraction, cryopreserved samples containing about 0.9-11 million PBMC were thawed and washed. At the time of the earliest PBMC sample, participants with HIV were aged between roughly 23 and 60 years. Each participant contributed PBMC samples from 1-4 timepoints before ART initiation and 2-8 timepoints after ART initiation, with a median of 7 samples. Serial HIV viral load, CD4+ T-cell count, ART history and demographic data were obtained for every participant. Genomic DNA was extracted from unsorted PBMC with a Qiagen kit on a QIAcube, with processing performed in batches of 12 samples. V is pared back by 6 bases and J by 3 bases, with 24 bases lying between the germline termini. The CDR3 goes from the cysteine to the phenylalanine over 17 residues. Just CDR3 DNA is preserved here, 51 bases in frame from base 1. In the germline V gene (reference sequence), CDR1 corresponds to MNHEY and CDR2 to SMNVEV.

The specimen was unsorted PBMCs, collected 0.5 years before starting antiretroviral therapy. Recombination connected TRBV27 to TRBJ2-7; the D region possibly corresponds to TRBD2 (6 bases align). The TCR comes from a man aged 18-30 years with HIV. The CDR3 has the sequence CASSLKPPGLWRYEQYF. The DNA reads TGTGCCAGCAGCCTTAAACCCCCGGGACTCTGGCGCTACGAGCAGTACTTC.